These 5 T cell receptor beta chains were sequenced from one sample in a study of cytomegalovirus exposure and HLA in healthy donors. The study ran its PCR with 60 Vbeta and 13 Jbeta primers. Some clones are missing from TCRdb's copy, which holds only in-frame ones; the method was immunoSEQ multiplex PCR. The sample holds around 150,000 clones, approximately 80% seen once. The sequencing input was PBMCs. The receptors stem from a man between 18 and 29 years old in good health and CMV-seropositive.

V usage is TRBV30 and J usage is TRBJ1-2; a weak D match, TRBD1 (5 bases). Trimming left V 0 bases short and J 6 bases short, with 14 bases between. This CDR3 has 14 amino acids. The germline V gene has CDR1 GTSNPN and CDR2 SVGIG (reference sequence). This chain's CDR3 is CAWSVGVSLHGYTF. The CDR3 DNA reads as TGTGCCTGGAGTGTAGGGGTATCCTTGCATGGCTACACCTTC.

This rearrangement joins TRBV19 to TRBJ2-3, with a weak D call TRBD2 (5 bases). V lost 7 bases and J lost 4, with 15 bases in between. Germline V CDR1 and CDR2: LNHDA, SQIVND (reference sequence). The CDR3 runs to 14 residues. The CDR3 DNA reads TGTGCCAGTAAAACGTTTGAGGAGGCAGATACGCAGTATTTT. Residues: CASKTFEEADTQYF.

This chain links TRBV5-5 with TRBJ1-2; no clear D gene. Germline V gene lookup returns CDR1 SGHKS and CDR2 YYEKEE (reference sequence). This CDR3 region has 16 residues. Trimming left V 4 bases short and J 3 bases short, with 19 bases between. The CDR3 nucleotides are TGTGCCAGCAGCCCTGCTTTGCTTCGACTCGACTATGGCTACACCTTC. It specifies CASSPALLRLDYGYTF.

This sequence joins TRBV9 and TRBJ1-1; D is perhaps TRBD1 (5 bases). V lost 4 bases to trimming and J lost 4 bases, with 14 bases between them. The CDR3 extends over 14 amino acids. The germline V gene has CDR1 SGDLS and CDR2 YYNGEE. The chain's CDR3 is CASSFGGDLTEAFF. The DNA for the CDR3 is TGTGCCAGCAGCTTCGGAGGGGACCTCACTGAAGCTTTCTTT.

The chain couples TRBV11-2 to TRBJ1-4; 8 nucleotides agree with TRBD1. The V and J ends lost 5 bases and 4 bases, in that order; junction bases with no gene match: 3. This CDR3 is 14 amino acids long. Germline lookup yields CDR1 SGHAT and CDR2 FQNNGV. CDR3: CASSLDRVNEKLFF. CDR3 nucleotide sequence: TGTGCCAGCAGCCTGGACAGGGTTAATGAAAAACTGTTTTTT.